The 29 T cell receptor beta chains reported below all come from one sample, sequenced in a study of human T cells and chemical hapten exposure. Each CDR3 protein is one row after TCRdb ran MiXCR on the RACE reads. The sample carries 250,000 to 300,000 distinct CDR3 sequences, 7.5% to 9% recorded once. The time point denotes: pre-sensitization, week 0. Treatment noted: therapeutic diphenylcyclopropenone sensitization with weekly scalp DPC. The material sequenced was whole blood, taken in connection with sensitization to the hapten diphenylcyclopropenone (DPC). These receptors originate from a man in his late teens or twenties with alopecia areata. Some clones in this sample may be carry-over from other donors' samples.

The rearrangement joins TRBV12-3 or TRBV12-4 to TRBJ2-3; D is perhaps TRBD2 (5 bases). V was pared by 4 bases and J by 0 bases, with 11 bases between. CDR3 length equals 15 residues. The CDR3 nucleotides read TGTGCCAGCAGTTGGAGCGGTTCTAGCACAGATACGCAGTATTTT. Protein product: CASSWSGSSTDTQYF.

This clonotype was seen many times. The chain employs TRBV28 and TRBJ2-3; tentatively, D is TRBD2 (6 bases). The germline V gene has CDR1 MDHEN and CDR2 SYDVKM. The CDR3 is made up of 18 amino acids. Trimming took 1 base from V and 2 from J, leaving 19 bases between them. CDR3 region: CASSLFASGTYYTDTQYF. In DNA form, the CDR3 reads TGTGCCAGCAGTTTATTCGCATCCGGGACTTATTACACAGATACGCAGTATTTT.

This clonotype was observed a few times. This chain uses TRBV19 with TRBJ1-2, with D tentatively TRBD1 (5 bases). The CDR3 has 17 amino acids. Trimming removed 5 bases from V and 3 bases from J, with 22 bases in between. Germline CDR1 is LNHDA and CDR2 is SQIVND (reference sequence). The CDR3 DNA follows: TGTGCCAGTAGTGCCACCAGCGGGGCGGAATCTGACTATGGCTACACCTTC. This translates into CASSATSGAESDYGYTF. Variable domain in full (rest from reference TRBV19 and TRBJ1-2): DGGITQSPKYLFRKEGQNVTLSCEQNLNHDAMYWYRQDPGQGLRLIYYSQIVNDFQKGDIAEGYSVSREKKESFPLTVTSAQKNPTAFYLCASSATSGAESDYGYTFGSGTRLTVV.

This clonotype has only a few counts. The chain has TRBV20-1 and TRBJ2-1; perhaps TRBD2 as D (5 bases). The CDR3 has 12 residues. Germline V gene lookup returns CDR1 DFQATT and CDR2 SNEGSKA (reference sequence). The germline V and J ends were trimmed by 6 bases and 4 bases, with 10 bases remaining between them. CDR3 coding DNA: TGCAGTGCGAACGGGATATACAATGAGCAGTTCTTC. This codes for CSANGIYNEQFF.

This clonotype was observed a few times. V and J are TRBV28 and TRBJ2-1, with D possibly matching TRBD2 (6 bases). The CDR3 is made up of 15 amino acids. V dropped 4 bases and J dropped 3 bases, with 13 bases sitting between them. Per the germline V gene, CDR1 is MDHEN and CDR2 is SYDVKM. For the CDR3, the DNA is TGTGCCAGCAGTTCGACGGGGGAGCACTACAATGAGCAGTTCTTC. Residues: CASSSTGEHYNEQFF.

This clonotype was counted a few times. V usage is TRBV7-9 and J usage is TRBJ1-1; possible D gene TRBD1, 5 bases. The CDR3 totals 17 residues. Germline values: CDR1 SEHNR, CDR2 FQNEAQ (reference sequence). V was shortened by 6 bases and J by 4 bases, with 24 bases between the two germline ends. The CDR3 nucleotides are TGTGCCAGCAGTCCGGGACCACCACCCCTCTTTCTCACTGAAGCTTTCTTT. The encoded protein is CASSPGPPPLFLTEAFF.

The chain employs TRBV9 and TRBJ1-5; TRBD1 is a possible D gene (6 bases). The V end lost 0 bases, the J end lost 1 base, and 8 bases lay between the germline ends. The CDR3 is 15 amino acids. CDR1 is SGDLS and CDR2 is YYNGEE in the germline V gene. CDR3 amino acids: CASSVDQGSNQPQHF. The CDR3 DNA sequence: TGTGCCAGCAGCGTAGATCAGGGGAGCAATCAGCCCCAGCATTTT.

For the CDR3, the DNA is TGTGCCAGCAGCCCCTCGTCCCTCCAAGAGACCCAGTACTTC. Translating gives CASSPSSLQETQYF. The V and J genes are TRBV7-3 and TRBJ2-5; D is unresolved. There are 14 residues in the CDR3. The V end was cut by 5 bases, the J end by 1 base, with 11 bases between. The germline V gene has CDR1 SGHTA and CDR2 FQGTGA.

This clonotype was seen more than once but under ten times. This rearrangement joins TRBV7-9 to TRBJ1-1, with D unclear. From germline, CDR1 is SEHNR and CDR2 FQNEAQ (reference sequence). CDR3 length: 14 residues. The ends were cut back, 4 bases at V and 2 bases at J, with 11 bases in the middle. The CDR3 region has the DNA TGTGCCAGCAGCTCCCTCAGGAGAAACACTGAAGCTTTCTTT. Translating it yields CASSSLRRNTEAFF. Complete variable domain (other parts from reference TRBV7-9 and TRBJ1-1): DTGVSQNPRHKITKRGQNVTFRCDPISEHNRLYWYRQTLGQGPEFLTYFQNEAQLEKSRLLSDRFSAERPKGSFSTLEIQRTEQGDSAMYLCASSSLRRNTEAFFGQGTRLTVV.

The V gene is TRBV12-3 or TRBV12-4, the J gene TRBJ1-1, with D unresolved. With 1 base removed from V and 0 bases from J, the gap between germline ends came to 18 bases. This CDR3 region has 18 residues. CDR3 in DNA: TGTGCCAGCAGTTTAGATCGGTGGGATGCGGGGATGAACACTGAAGCTTTCTTT. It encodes CASSLDRWDAGMNTEAFF.

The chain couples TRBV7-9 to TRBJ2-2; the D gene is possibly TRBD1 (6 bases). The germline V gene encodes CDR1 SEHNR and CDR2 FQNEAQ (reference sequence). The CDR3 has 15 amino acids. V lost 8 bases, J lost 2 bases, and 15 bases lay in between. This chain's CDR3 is CASGPRDTNTGELFF. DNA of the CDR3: TGTGCCAGCGGCCCCCGGGACACTAACACCGGGGAGCTGTTTTTT. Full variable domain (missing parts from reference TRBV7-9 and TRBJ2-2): DTGVSQNPRHKITKRGQNVTFRCDPISEHNRLYWYRQTLGQGPEFLTYFQNEAQLEKSRLLSDRFSAERPKGSFSTLEIQRTEQGDSAMYLCASGPRDTNTGELFFGEGSRLTVL.

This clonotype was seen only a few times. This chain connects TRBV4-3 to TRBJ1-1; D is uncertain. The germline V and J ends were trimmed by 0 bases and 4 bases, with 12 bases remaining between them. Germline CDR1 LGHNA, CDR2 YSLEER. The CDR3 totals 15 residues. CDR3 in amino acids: CASSQDPRVGTEAFF. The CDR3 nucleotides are TGCGCCAGCAGCCAAGATCCGAGGGTCGGCACTGAAGCTTTCTTT.

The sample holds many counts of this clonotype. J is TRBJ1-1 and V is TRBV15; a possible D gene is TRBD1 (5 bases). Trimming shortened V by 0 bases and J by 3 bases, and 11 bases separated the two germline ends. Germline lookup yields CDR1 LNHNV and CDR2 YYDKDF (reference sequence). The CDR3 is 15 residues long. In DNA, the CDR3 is TGTGCCACCAGCAGAGATGTGAGGGGCGACACTGAAGCTTTCTTT. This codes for CATSRDVRGDTEAFF.

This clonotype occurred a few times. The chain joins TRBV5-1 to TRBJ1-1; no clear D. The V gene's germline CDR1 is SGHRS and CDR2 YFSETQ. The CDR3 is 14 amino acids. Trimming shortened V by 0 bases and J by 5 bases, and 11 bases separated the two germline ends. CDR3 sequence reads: CASSLEGSKTEAFF. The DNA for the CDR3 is TGCGCCAGCAGCTTGGAGGGCAGTAAGACTGAAGCTTTCTTT.

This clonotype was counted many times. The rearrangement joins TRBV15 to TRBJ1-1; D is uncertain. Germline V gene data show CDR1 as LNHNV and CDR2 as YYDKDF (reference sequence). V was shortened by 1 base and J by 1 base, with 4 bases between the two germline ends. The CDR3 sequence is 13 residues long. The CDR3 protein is CATSRGRNTEAFF. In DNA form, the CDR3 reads TGTGCCACCAGCAGAGGCAGGAACACTGAAGCTTTCTTT.

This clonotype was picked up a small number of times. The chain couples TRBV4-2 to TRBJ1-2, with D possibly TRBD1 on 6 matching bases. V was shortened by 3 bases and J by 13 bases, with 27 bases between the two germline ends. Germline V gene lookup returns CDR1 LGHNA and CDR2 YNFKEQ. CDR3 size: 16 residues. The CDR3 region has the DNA TGTGCCAGCAGCCAGGATAAACAGGGAGGAAGTATCGCCTGCACCTTC. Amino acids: CASSQDKQGGSIACTF.

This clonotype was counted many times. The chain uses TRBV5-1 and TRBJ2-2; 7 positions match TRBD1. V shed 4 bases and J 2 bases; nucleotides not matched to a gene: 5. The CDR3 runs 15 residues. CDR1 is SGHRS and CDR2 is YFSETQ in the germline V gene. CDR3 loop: CASSLTGPNTGELFF. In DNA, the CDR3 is TGCGCCAGCAGCCTGACAGGGCCTAACACCGGGGAGCTGTTTTTT.

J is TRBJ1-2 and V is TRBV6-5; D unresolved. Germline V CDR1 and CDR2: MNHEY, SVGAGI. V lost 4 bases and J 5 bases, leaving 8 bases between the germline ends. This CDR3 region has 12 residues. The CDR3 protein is CASSSDNYGYTF. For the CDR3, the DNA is TGTGCCAGCAGTTCCGACAATTATGGCTACACCTTC.

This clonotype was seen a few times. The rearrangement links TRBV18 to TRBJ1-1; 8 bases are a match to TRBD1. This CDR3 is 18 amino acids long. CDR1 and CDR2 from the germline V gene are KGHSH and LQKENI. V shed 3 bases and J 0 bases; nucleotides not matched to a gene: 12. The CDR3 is CASSPYDRGINMNTEAFF. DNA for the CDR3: TGTGCCAGCTCACCGTATGACAGGGGTATTAACATGAACACTGAAGCTTTCTTT.

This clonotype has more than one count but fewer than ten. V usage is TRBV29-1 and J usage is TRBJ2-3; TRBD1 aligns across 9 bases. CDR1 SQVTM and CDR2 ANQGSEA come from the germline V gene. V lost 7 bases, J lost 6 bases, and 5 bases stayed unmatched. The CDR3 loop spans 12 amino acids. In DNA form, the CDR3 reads TGCAGCGCCAGGACAGGGGAGGATACGCAGTATTTT. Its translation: CSARTGEDTQYF.

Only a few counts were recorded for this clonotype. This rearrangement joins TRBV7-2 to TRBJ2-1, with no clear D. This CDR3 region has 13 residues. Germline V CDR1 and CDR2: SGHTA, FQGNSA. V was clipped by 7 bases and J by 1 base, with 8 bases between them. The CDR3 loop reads CASTWRSYNEQFF. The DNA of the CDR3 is TGTGCCAGCACCTGGCGGTCCTACAATGAGCAGTTCTTC.

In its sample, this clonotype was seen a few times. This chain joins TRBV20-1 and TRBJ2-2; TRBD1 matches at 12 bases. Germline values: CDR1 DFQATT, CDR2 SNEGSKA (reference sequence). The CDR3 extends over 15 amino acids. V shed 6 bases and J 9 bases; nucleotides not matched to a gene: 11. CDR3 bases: TGCAGTGCATCCGGGCCGGGACAGGGGGCGAGGGAGCTGTTTTTT. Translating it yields CSASGPGQGARELFF.

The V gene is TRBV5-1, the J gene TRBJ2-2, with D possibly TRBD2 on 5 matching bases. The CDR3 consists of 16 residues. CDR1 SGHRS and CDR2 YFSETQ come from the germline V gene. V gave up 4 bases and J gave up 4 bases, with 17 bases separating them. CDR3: CASSLEGISGTGELFF. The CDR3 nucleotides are TGCGCCAGCAGCCTTGAGGGTATCTCTGGCACCGGGGAGCTGTTTTTT. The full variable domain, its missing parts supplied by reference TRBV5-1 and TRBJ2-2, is KAGVTQTPRYLIKTRGQQVTLSCSPISGHRSVSWYQQTPGQGLQFLFEYFSETQRNKGNFPGRFSGRQFSNSRSEMNVSTLELGDSALYLCASSLEGISGTGELFFGEGSRLTVL.

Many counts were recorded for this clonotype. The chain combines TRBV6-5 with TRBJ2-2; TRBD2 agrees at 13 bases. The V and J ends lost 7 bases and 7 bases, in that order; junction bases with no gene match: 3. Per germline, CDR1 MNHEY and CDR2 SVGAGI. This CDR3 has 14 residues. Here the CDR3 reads CASTTSGGIGELFF. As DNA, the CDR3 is TGTGCCAGCACGACTAGCGGGGGGATCGGGGAGCTGTTTTTT.

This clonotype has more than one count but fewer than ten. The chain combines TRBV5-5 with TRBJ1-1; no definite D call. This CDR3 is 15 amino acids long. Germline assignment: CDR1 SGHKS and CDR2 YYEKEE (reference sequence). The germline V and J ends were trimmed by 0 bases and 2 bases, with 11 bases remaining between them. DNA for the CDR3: TGTGCCAGCAGCTTGGGAATTGGGAGCAACACTGAAGCTTTCTTT. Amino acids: CASSLGIGSNTEAFF.

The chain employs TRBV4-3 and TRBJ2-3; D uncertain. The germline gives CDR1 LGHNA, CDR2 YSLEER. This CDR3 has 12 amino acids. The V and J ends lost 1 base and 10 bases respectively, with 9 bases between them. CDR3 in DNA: TGCGCCAGCAGCCAAGGTGGCGTTTCGCAGTATTTT. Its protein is CASSQGGVSQYF.

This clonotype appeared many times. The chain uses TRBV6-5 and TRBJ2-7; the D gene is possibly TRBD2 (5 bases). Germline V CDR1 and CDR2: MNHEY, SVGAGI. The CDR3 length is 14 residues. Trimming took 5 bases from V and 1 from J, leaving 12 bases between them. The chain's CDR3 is CASSVDGISYEQYV. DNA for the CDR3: TGTGCCAGCAGTGTAGACGGGATTTCCTACGAGCAGTACGTC.

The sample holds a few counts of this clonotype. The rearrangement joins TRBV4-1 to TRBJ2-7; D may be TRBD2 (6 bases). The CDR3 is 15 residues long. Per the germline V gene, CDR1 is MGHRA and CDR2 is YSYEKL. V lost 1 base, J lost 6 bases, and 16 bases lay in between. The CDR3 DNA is TGCGCCAGCAGCCAAGTTTTCCAGGGAGGATTCGAGCAGTACTTC. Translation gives CASSQVFQGGFEQYF.

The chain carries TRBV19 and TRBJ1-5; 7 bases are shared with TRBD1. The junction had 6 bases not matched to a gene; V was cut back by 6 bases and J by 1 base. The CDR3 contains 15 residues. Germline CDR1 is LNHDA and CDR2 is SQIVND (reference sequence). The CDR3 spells CASRSGQASNQPQHF. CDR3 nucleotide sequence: TGTGCCAGTAGAAGTGGACAGGCCAGCAATCAGCCCCAGCATTTT.